This T cell receptor beta chain originates from a study of cytomegalovirus exposure and HLA in healthy donors (TCRdb year 2017). A note on the overall study: According to a later analysis, the 120 or so validation repertoires were produced on the same platform as the approximately 600 repertoires of the first cohort. The study aimed to test whether signatures of past pathogen exposure could be identified by cataloging public T cell receptors. Besides the first cohort of 500 to 700 subjects, a separate validation cohort made up of some 110 different subjects was used. High-throughput TCR immunosequencing, statistical association of individual TCRs with disease status, and machine learning were combined to predict cytomegalovirus infection status. The study at large found these results: A later analysis lacked HLA typing for the validation cohort, so it scored co-occurrence in that cohort across all 130 or so repertoires. In a later analysis, TCRs clustered in the first cohort were found to also tend to co-occur in the roughly 110 validation repertoires, with over 90% of cluster scores above 0. While some public TCRs were present in many individuals, most TCR sequences turned up only very rarely across donors. Cytomegalovirus status was reported to be diagnosed by the classifier with high specificity and sensitivity in both the original and validation cohorts. In vitro tests confirmed that a few of the cytomegalovirus-associated TCR beta chains recognize cytomegalovirus antigens. It was suggested by the authors that the approach could potentially be generalized to other disease states and immunological phenotypes. The study listed 150 to 200 TCR beta chains as associated with cytomegalovirus.

Points on this clone: What this receptor recognizes is not known. Per-nucleotide qualities are absent, and no much larger clonotype sits a single base away.

Receptor amplification or capture employed the immunoSEQ multiplex PCR assay. The paper's data handling went like this. To diagnose cytomegalovirus status from the catalog of TCR beta chain sequences, a statistical classification framework was built. Not all clones reach the TCRdb copy of this immuneACCESS table, which keeps in-frame sequences only. Checked studies attribute under half of the gap to unresolved V genes and leave the rest unexplained. That table is the source of V, J and clone size, and D and trimming were worked out from the DNA. The sample yields 150,000 to 200,000 clones; approximately 90% were counted once. The biggest ten clones account for approximately 3% of the sample. The germline V gene provides CDR1 SGHDT and CDR2 YYEEEE. The V and J ends are trimmed by 1 base and 3 bases, leaving 5 bases between them. Taken from cysteine to phenylalanine, the CDR3 has 13 residues. Only the CDR3 region is kept as DNA, spanning 39 bases read in frame from base 1.

The donors were included in the validation cohort of 90 to 150 subjects, a group kept apart from the roughly 690-subject first cohort. Sequenced: PBMCs. Rearrangement joined TRBV5-6 to TRBJ2-1; the D gene is perhaps TRBD2, on 5 matching bases. The clonotype comes from a man younger than 35 in good health and CMV-seronegative. The nucleotides read TGTGCCAGCAGCTTGACTAGCTACAATGAGCAGTTCTTC. Its amino acids are CASSLTSYNEQFF. With all but the CDR3 taken from the reference TRBV5-6 and TRBJ2-1 genes, the full variable domain is: DAGVTQSPTHLIKTRGQQVTLRCSPKSGHDTVSWYQQALGQGPQFIFQYYEEEERQRGNFPDRFSGHQFPNYSSELNVNALLLGDSALYLCASSLTSYNEQFFGPGTRLTVL.